These 21 T cell receptor beta chains were all obtained from the same sample, sequenced in a study of shared clonotypes between healthy human individuals. Naive CD8 populations comprised CD45RO-negative cells positively selected for CCR7, excluding terminally differentiated effector memory CD45RA+ cells. Sequencing used immunoSEQ multiplex PCR; TCRdb keeps in-frame clones, though not all of them. This table has about 2.1 million clones, about 93% appearing once. Sequencing was performed on naive CD8+ T cells from PBMCs. The receptors originated from a young man in good health. Some clones in this sample may be carry-over from other donors' samples.

This clone came up once. V and J are TRBV7-2 and TRBJ2-7; possible D gene TRBD2, 6 bases. This CDR3 contains 14 residues. V was shortened by 5 bases and J by 1 base, with 12 bases between the two germline ends. Germline loops: CDR1 SGHTA, CDR2 FQGNSA. CDR3: CASSGRDRSYEQYF. CDR3 coding DNA: TGTGCCAGCAGCGGGCGGGACCGTTCCTACGAGCAGTACTTC.

V is TRBV27 and J is TRBJ2-1; 7 nucleotides align to TRBD1. Trimming took 1 base from V and 2 from J; bases not matched to a gene: 2. Germline CDR1 is MNHEY and CDR2 is SMNVEV (reference sequence). The CDR3 runs 15 residues. The CDR3 sequence is CASSLLGGTYNEQFF. As DNA, the CDR3 is TGTGCCAGCAGTTTATTAGGGGGCACCTACAATGAGCAGTTCTTC.

The chain joins TRBV19 to TRBJ1-2; D might be TRBD1 (5 bases). Germline V CDR1 and CDR2: LNHDA, SQIVND (reference sequence). The germline V and J ends were trimmed by 6 bases and 5 bases, with 16 bases remaining between them. The CDR3 spans 14 residues. The CDR3 loop is CASSPRGGGYGYTF. The CDR3, as DNA: TGTGCCAGTAGCCCGAGGGGAGGAGGGTATGGCTACACCTTC.

This clone was detected once. This sequence joins TRBV10-3 and TRBJ1-4; the match to TRBD1 covers 8 bases. CDR1 ENHRY and CDR2 SYGVKD come from the germline V gene. J gave up 5 bases and V 6 bases, and 2 bases lay outside the gene matches. The CDR3 spans 13 residues. The CDR3 sequence is CAIRGDRNEKLFF. The DNA of the CDR3 is TGTGCCATCAGGGGGGACAGGAATGAAAAACTGTTTTTT.

With regard to this clone: The same CDR3 arises from other DNA sequences in this sample as well. The chain is built from TRBV27 and TRBJ1-1, with 9 bases that match TRBD1. V was clipped by 6 bases and J by 1 base; unmatched bases: 3. This CDR3 has 14 residues. CDR1 is MNHEY, CDR2 SMNVEV, per germline (reference sequence). In nucleotides, the CDR3 is TGTGCCAGCAGCTGGGACAGGGAGAACACTGAAGCTTTCTTT. Encoded protein: CASSWDRENTEAFF.

The chain joins TRBV6-1 to TRBJ2-3; no clear D gene. CDR1 MNHNS and CDR2 SASEGT come from the germline V gene. Trimming took off 8 bases at V and 2 bases at J, with 11 bases between the two ends. This CDR3 region has 13 residues. CDR3 amino acids: CASWMQVTDTQYF. CDR3 DNA: TGTGCCAGCTGGATGCAGGTCACAGATACGCAGTATTTT.

This clone was seen only once. The chain recombines TRBV6-5 with TRBJ1-1; D possibly corresponds to TRBD1 (5 bases). V was trimmed by 6 bases and J by 1 base, leaving 15 bases between them. The length of the CDR3 is 15 residues. From germline, CDR1 is MNHEY and CDR2 SVGAGI. This CDR3 reads CASSLRYGGNTEAFF. The CDR3 nucleotides read TGTGCCAGCAGCCTCCGGTATGGGGGGAACACTGAAGCTTTCTTT.

This clone was seen a single time. This rearrangement joins TRBV5-6 to TRBJ1-4, with D possibly being TRBD1 (5 bases). Trimming took off 2 bases at V and 6 bases at J, with 14 bases between the two ends. The CDR3 spans 15 residues. Germline loops: CDR1 SGHDT, CDR2 YYEEEE. Here the CDR3 DNA reads TGTGCCAGCAGCTTATACAGGTCAAAGGATGAAAAACTGTTTTTT. Translating gives CASSLYRSKDEKLFF.

V is TRBV29-1 and J is TRBJ1-1; 11 bases map to TRBD1. After removal of 6 bases from V and 7 bases from J, the junction contained 4 bases not matched to a gene. The CDR3 extends over 12 amino acids. In germline, CDR1 is SQVTM, CDR2 ANQGSEA. The CDR3 nucleotides are TGCAGCGTCGGACAGGGGGCTAATGAAGCTTTCTTT. Its translation: CSVGQGANEAFF. Looking up the rest from reference TRBV29-1 and TRBJ1-1 gives the full variable domain: SAVISQKPSRDICQRGTSLTIQCQVDSQVTMMFWYRQQPGQSLTLIATANQGSEATYESGFVIDKFPISRPNLTFSTLTVSNMSPEDSSIYLCSVGQGANEAFFGQGTRLTVV.

The chain is built from TRBV11-2 and TRBJ2-7; TRBD1 aligns across 8 bases. Losses at the gene ends were 5 bases for V and 12 bases for J; bases not matched to a gene: 6. The CDR3 length is 11 residues. CDR1 and CDR2 from the germline V gene are SGHAT and FQNNGV. The CDR3 DNA reads as TGTGCCAGCAGCGCGAGGGACAGGCCGTACTTC. The encoded protein is CASSARDRPYF.

This chain joins TRBV27 and TRBJ2-3; possible D gene TRBD1, 5 bases. The germline CDR1 and CDR2 sequences are MNHEY and SMNVEV (reference sequence). This CDR3 spans 15 amino acids. V lost 1 base, J lost 0 bases, and 8 bases lay in between. The DNA for the CDR3 is TGTGCCAGCAGTTTATTACAGGCTAGCACAGATACGCAGTATTTT. This translates into CASSLLQASTDTQYF.

The V gene is TRBV28, the J gene TRBJ1-5; D might be TRBD1 (5 bases). In germline, CDR1 is MDHEN, CDR2 SYDVKM. The CDR3 runs 13 residues. Deletions cut 4 bases from V and 7 bases from J, with 11 bases between. The CDR3 DNA follows: TGTGCCAGCAGTTGGGGGGGGGAGCAGCCCCAGCATTTT. Translating gives CASSWGGEQPQHF. Looking up the rest from reference TRBV28 and TRBJ1-5 gives the full variable domain: DVKVTQSSRYLVKRTGEKVFLECVQDMDHENMFWYRQDPGLGLRLIYFSYDVKMKEKGDIPEGYSVSREKKERFSLILESASTNQTSMYLCASSWGGEQPQHFGDGTRLSIL.

V is TRBV10-3 and J is TRBJ2-5, with D perhaps being TRBD1 or TRBD2 (6 bases each). The CDR3 extends over 16 amino acids. The germline gives CDR1 ENHRY, CDR2 SYGVKD. The V end lost 5 bases, the J end lost 0 bases, and 16 bases lay between the germline ends. The CDR3 DNA is TGTGCCATCAGTCTTCGGGGGCAGACCAACCAAGAGACCCAGTACTTC. As protein: CAISLRGQTNQETQYF.

This clone was recorded only once. The chain is built from TRBV6-1 and TRBJ1-2; D not resolved. This CDR3 contains 14 residues. V lost 7 bases and J lost 4, with 16 bases in between. CDR1 MNHNS and CDR2 SASEGT come from the germline V gene. Here the CDR3 DNA reads TGTGCCAGCAATTTAAAGATCGCAGGCTATGGCTACACCTTC. Translating it yields CASNLKIAGYGYTF.

The chain recombines TRBV6-6 with TRBJ2-7; D gene ambiguous. The germline gives CDR1 MNHNY, CDR2 SVGAGI (reference sequence). The CDR3 consists of 14 residues. Trimming shortened V by 2 bases and J by 4 bases, and 12 bases separated the two germline ends. CDR3 DNA: TGTGCCAGCAGTTACACGGCCAGCGCTTACGAGCAGTACTTC. This codes for CASSYTASAYEQYF.

V and J are TRBV7-9 and TRBJ2-7; the D is unclear. Germline lookup yields CDR1 SEHNR and CDR2 FQNEAQ (reference sequence). Deletions cut 4 bases from V and 4 bases from J, with 26 bases between. The CDR3 has 18 amino acids. CDR3 region: CASSSSLHIEAPRYEQYF. The CDR3 coding sequence is TGTGCCAGCAGCTCCTCCCTCCATATAGAAGCCCCCCGATACGAGCAGTACTTC.

The J gene is TRBJ2-1, the V gene TRBV11-2; TRBD1 or TRBD2 may be the D gene (5 bases each). This CDR3 is built from 18 residues. Germline assignment: CDR1 SGHAT and CDR2 FQNNGV. V was trimmed by 0 bases and J by 0 bases, leaving 15 bases between them. CDR3 sequence (DNA): TGTGCCAGCAGCTTAGAACTCTGGGGCAGCGGCTCCTACAATGAGCAGTTCTTC. Translated, it gives CASSLELWGSGSYNEQFF.

The rearrangement uses TRBV19 and TRBJ2-1; the match to TRBD2 covers 7 bases. CDR1 is LNHDA, CDR2 SQIVND, per germline (reference sequence). The CDR3 totals 17 residues. V was pared by 3 bases and J by 4 bases, with 12 bases of the junction left unmatched. The CDR3 nucleotides are TGTGCCAGTAGTATCAGCTCTGGGCTAGCGGAATACAATGAGCAGTTCTTC. This sequence encodes CASSISSGLAEYNEQFF.

About this clone itself: The same CDR3 arises from other DNA sequences in this sample as well. This rearrangement joins TRBV9 to TRBJ1-5; D is unresolved. CDR1 is SGDLS and CDR2 is YYNGEE in the germline V gene. The length of the CDR3 is 13 residues. Between the trimmed V and J ends, which lost 0 bases and 5 bases, there was a span of 6 bases. In DNA form, the CDR3 reads TGTGCCAGCAGCGTAGGGGTGGATCAGCCCCAGCATTTT. Translated: CASSVGVDQPQHF.

This chain uses TRBV27 with TRBJ2-3; no firm D call. The CDR3 runs 13 residues. The ends were cut back, 5 bases at V and 6 bases at J, with 12 bases in the middle. Germline assignment: CDR1 MNHEY and CDR2 SMNVEV (reference sequence). The CDR3 DNA sequence: TGTGCCAGCAGTCCACGCCCTAGGGATACGCAGTATTTT. Amino acid sequence: CASSPRPRDTQYF.

A note on this clone: At the DNA level, this CDR3 is encoded by other sequences in the same sample as well. The chain combines TRBV5-1 with TRBJ1-1; D gene ambiguous. CDR3 length: 13 residues. Germline V CDR1 and CDR2: SGHRS, YFSETQ. The ends were cut back, 4 bases at V and 0 bases at J, with 7 bases in the middle. CDR3 sequence reads: CASSPWVNTEAFF. The CDR3 DNA follows: TGCGCCAGCAGCCCGTGGGTGAACACTGAAGCTTTCTTT. Drawing the rest from reference TRBV5-1 and TRBJ1-1, the complete variable domain is KAGVTQTPRYLIKTRGQQVTLSCSPISGHRSVSWYQQTPGQGLQFLFEYFSETQRNKGNFPGRFSGRQFSNSRSEMNVSTLELGDSALYLCASSPWVNTEAFFGQGTRLTVV.